This T cell receptor (beta chain) stems from a study of blood T cell repertoires in COVID-19. For the study at large: PBMCs, B-cell-depleted T cells, or T cells provided the cDNA or gDNA that made up the material.

Generated by immunoSEQ multiplex PCR, the TCRdb table keeps only in-frame clones and is missing some. Of about 200,000 clones listed, just over 85% were seen once; the top ten hold around 5.7%. The CDR3 consists of 18 residues. Per the germline V gene, CDR1 is SGHVS and CDR2 is FQNEAQ. The V gene lost 1 base and the J gene lost 7 bases, with 23 bases spanning the gap. The origin of this receptor is a man older than 75 with acute or convalescent COVID-19. The sample taken for sequencing was peripheral blood. The chain combines TRBV7-8 with TRBJ2-1, with TRBD2 as a possible D gene (5 bases). CDR3 region: CASSLVVPEKISGNEQFF. As DNA, the CDR3 is TGTGCCAGCAGCTTAGTTGTCCCCGAAAAAATATCGGGAAATGAGCAGTTCTTC.